What follows describes a single T cell receptor (beta chain). Its matching antigen is unknown. Germline trimming cut 6 bases from V and 8 bases from J; bases unmatched to any gene: 10. Germline V lookup: CDR1 DFQATT, CDR2 SNEGSKA (reference sequence). This CDR3 has 15 amino acids. CD4+CD45RO+CD25- cells were isolated as memory CD4+ T cells. Semi-nested PCR with Nested Universal Primer A followed constant-region reverse priming of full-length variable regions. TCRdb re-analysed the 5' RACE reads in MiXCR, keeping a single row per CDR3 protein. The sample has over 55,000 distinct CDR3 sequences; roughly 28% are singletons. Notes on the study in general: Larger-cohort validation covered only one TCR beta V-J rearrangement. Tumor memory CD4+ T cell TCR gene usage clustered with blood and lymph node memory CD4+ cells and lymph node naive CD4+ cells.

The sequenced sample consisted of tumor-infiltrating memory CD4+ T cells sorted from the breast tumor. As for subset: memory CD4+ T cells, CD4+CD45RO+CD25-. This receptor was obtained from a female donor with breast cancer. The chain employs TRBV20-1 and TRBJ2-1, with TRBD2 identical over 13 bases. The CDR3 loop reads CSARLAGGRMDEQFF. The DNA of the CDR3 is TGCAGTGCAAGACTAGCGGGAGGCCGTATGGATGAGCAGTTCTTC.